These 18 T cell receptor beta chains originate from one sample sequenced in a study of cytomegalovirus exposure and HLA in healthy donors. Vbeta (60) and Jbeta (13) primers were used in the PCR. Clones were sequenced by immunoSEQ multiplex PCR, and TCRdb holds only the in-frame ones, with some missing. The profile covers approximately 180,000 clones, with around 86% appearing a single time and 1.5% to 2% taken by the ten largest. The sequenced sample was PBMCs. These receptors were collected from a young woman in good health and CMV-seronegative.

The genes are TRBV9 and TRBJ2-7, with 11 bases fitting TRBD1. The CDR3 length is 14 residues. The V gene end was trimmed by 3 bases and the J gene end by 3 bases; junction bases not matched to a gene: 2. In germline, CDR1 is SGDLS, CDR2 YYNGEE. CDR3 sequence: CASSAGTGGYEQYF. In nucleotides, the CDR3 is TGTGCCAGCAGCGCCGGGACAGGGGGCTACGAGCAGTACTTC.

V and J are TRBV5-6 and TRBJ1-2; D call uncertain. Germline V gives CDR1 SGHDT, CDR2 YYEEEE. The CDR3 extends over 17 amino acids. The V and J ends lost 0 bases and 4 bases respectively, with 19 bases between them. CDR3 residues: CASSLDPGEGFSYGYTF. The CDR3 DNA reads as TGTGCCAGCAGCTTGGACCCGGGCGAGGGATTCTCCTATGGCTACACCTTC. The full variable domain, in which reference TRBV5-6 and TRBJ1-2 provide the parts outside the CDR3, is DAGVTQSPTHLIKTRGQQVTLRCSPKSGHDTVSWYQQALGQGPQFIFQYYEEEERQRGNFPDRFSGHQFPNYSSELNVNALLLGDSALYLCASSLDPGEGFSYGYTFGSGTRLTVV.

The chain recombines TRBV6-5 with TRBJ2-7; possibly TRBD2 for D (5 bases). CDR1 and CDR2 from the germline V gene are MNHEY and SVGAGI. The length of the CDR3 is 14 residues. Between the trimmed V and J ends, which lost 7 bases and 4 bases, there was a span of 17 bases. CDR3 protein: CASTSSVAPYEQYF. The CDR3 DNA reads as TGTGCCAGCACCTCCTCGGTAGCGCCATACGAGCAGTACTTC.

The chain is built from TRBV5-1 and TRBJ2-7, with 7 bases lining up with TRBD1. The CDR3 loop spans 14 amino acids. J gave up 2 bases and V 1 base, and 3 bases lay outside the gene matches. The V gene's germline CDR1 is SGHRS and CDR2 YFSETQ. The CDR3 sequence: CASSLTGETYEQYF. The CDR3 bases are TGCGCCAGCAGCTTGACAGGGGAGACCTACGAGCAGTACTTC.

This clone was seen more than once but under ten times. V and J are TRBV19 and TRBJ2-7, with 7 positions matching TRBD1. Germline CDR1 and CDR2: LNHDA and SQIVND (reference sequence). The CDR3 is 14 residues long. The junction had 8 bases not matched to a gene; V was cut back by 6 bases and J by 3 bases. The CDR3 here is CASSPGQMIYEQYF. In nucleotides, the CDR3 is TGTGCCAGTAGCCCGGGACAGATGATCTACGAGCAGTACTTC. Based on the CDR3 plus reference TRBV19 and TRBJ2-7, the full variable domain is DGGITQSPKYLFRKEGQNVTLSCEQNLNHDAMYWYRQDPGQGLRLIYYSQIVNDFQKGDIAEGYSVSREKKESFPLTVTSAQKNPTAFYLCASSPGQMIYEQYFGPGTRLTVT.

This clone was found a few times. The gene calls are TRBV6-1 and TRBJ2-7; D perhaps matches TRBD2 (6 bases). Germline V CDR1 and CDR2: MNHNS, SASEGT. The germline V and J ends were trimmed by 11 bases and 7 bases, with 15 bases remaining between them. The CDR3 runs 11 residues. The CDR3 DNA sequence: TGTGCCCTTGGTGTAGGGAGGGAGCAGTACTTC. Residues: CALGVGREQYF.

The chain couples TRBV10-3 to TRBJ2-1; 7 nucleotides align to TRBD2. CDR1 and CDR2 from the germline V gene are ENHRY and SYGVKD. This CDR3 is built from 16 residues. With 7 bases clipped from V and 7 bases from J, the junction kept 16 bases outside the gene matches. The CDR3 nucleotides are TGTGCCATCACATCTGGGGGAGGGCCGATCCAGAATGAGCAGTTCTTC. Protein sequence: CAITSGGGPIQNEQFF.

With respect to this clone: The sample contains more than one DNA sequence encoding this CDR3. This rearrangement joins TRBV5-1 to TRBJ2-7; 9 positions agree with TRBD1. Trimming cost V 0 bases and J 2 bases; bases outside gene matches: 3. Germline assignment: CDR1 SGHRS and CDR2 YFSETQ. The length of the CDR3 is 15 residues. The CDR3 is CASSLEGQGAYEQYF. CDR3 sequence (DNA): TGCGCCAGCAGCTTGGAGGGACAGGGAGCCTACGAGCAGTACTTC. The full variable domain, rest sourced from reference TRBV5-1 and TRBJ2-7, is KAGVTQTPRYLIKTRGQQVTLSCSPISGHRSVSWYQQTPGQGLQFLFEYFSETQRNKGNFPGRFSGRQFSNSRSEMNVSTLELGDSALYLCASSLEGQGAYEQYFGPGTRLTVT.

The chain uses TRBV4-3 and TRBJ1-2, with 9 bases that match TRBD1. Germline lookup yields CDR1 LGHNA and CDR2 YSLEER. V was pared by 3 bases and J by 0 bases, with 5 bases of the junction left unmatched. There are 16 residues in the CDR3. The CDR3 DNA reads as TGCGCCAGCAGCCAGCTCGGGACAGGGTCTAACTATGGCTACACCTTC. Translated: CASSQLGTGSNYGYTF.

The chain employs TRBV5-1 and TRBJ2-7; 7 bases are a match to TRBD1. This CDR3 contains 15 residues. Trimming at V came to 0 bases and at J to 3 bases, leaving 6 bases not matched to a gene. In germline, CDR1 is SGHRS, CDR2 YFSETQ. The CDR3 coding sequence is TGCGCCAGCAGCTTGGCCAAGGGGGCCAACTACGAGCAGTACTTC. Protein product: CASSLAKGANYEQYF.

J is TRBJ2-3 and V is TRBV7-9, with a tentative D call TRBD2 (6 bases). With 1 base removed from V and 1 base from J, the gap between germline ends came to 9 bases. This CDR3 contains 15 residues. Germline loops: CDR1 SEHNR, CDR2 FQNEAQ (reference sequence). The CDR3 loop is CASSLVRRGTDTQYF. The CDR3 DNA follows: TGTGCCAGCAGCTTAGTGAGGAGGGGCACAGATACGCAGTATTTT. Variable domain in full (rest from reference TRBV7-9 and TRBJ2-3): DTGVSQNPRHKITKRGQNVTFRCDPISEHNRLYWYRQTLGQGPEFLTYFQNEAQLEKSRLLSDRFSAERPKGSFSTLEIQRTEQGDSAMYLCASSLVRRGTDTQYFGPGTRLTVL.

The sample holds one count of this clone. V and J are TRBV30 and TRBJ2-7; TRBD2 aligns across 13 bases. This CDR3 comprises 14 residues. Losses at the gene ends were 5 bases for V and 5 bases for J; bases not matched to a gene: 6. Germline loops: CDR1 GTSNPN, CDR2 SVGIG (reference sequence). CDR3 sequence: CAWDKTSGRNEQYF. The CDR3 DNA reads as TGTGCCTGGGATAAGACTAGCGGGAGGAACGAGCAGTACTTC.

The genes are TRBV2 and TRBJ2-7; 10 bases line up with TRBD1. The CDR3 is made up of 15 amino acids. CDR1 SNHLY and CDR2 FYNNEI come from the germline V gene. Germline trimming cut 6 bases from V and 3 bases from J; bases unmatched to any gene: 8. DNA for the CDR3: TGTGCCAGCAGCGGGACAGGGGACGCCCGCTACGAGCAGTACTTC. It encodes CASSGTGDARYEQYF.

The J gene is TRBJ2-1, the V gene TRBV6-5, with D tentatively TRBD1 (6 bases). Trimming removed 5 bases from V and 0 bases from J, with 8 bases in between. The CDR3 loop spans 14 amino acids. CDR1 and CDR2 (germline): MNHEY, SVGAGI. The CDR3 DNA follows: TGTGCCAGCAGTCTACAGGGCTCCTACAATGAGCAGTTCTTC. The encoded protein is CASSLQGSYNEQFF.

The genes are TRBV18 and TRBJ1-2; D call uncertain. V gave up 0 bases and J gave up 0 bases, with 11 bases separating them. The CDR3 spans 16 residues. CDR1 KGHSH and CDR2 LQKENI come from the germline V gene. The CDR3 spells CASSPPIWGANYGYTF. The DNA for the CDR3 is TGTGCCAGCTCACCACCTATCTGGGGAGCTAACTATGGCTACACCTTC.

The chain has TRBV7-6 and TRBJ1-6; 7 positions agree with TRBD1. This CDR3 has 14 amino acids. The germline gives CDR1 SGHVS, CDR2 FNYEAQ. V was clipped by 4 bases and J by 7 bases; unmatched bases: 4. CDR3 DNA: TGTGCCAGCAGCTCCCTGACAGGGAATTCACCCCTCCACTTT. Its protein is CASSSLTGNSPLHF.

The J gene is TRBJ1-2, the V gene TRBV5-8; tentative D call: TRBD1 (6 bases). With 5 bases removed from V and 8 bases from J, the gap between germline ends came to 22 bases. Per germline, CDR1 SGHTS and CDR2 YDEGEE. The CDR3 extends over 15 amino acids. CDR3: CASSPDRSRLGGYTF. The CDR3, as DNA: TGTGCCAGCAGTCCAGACAGGTCCCGCCTCGGGGGCTACACCTTC.

The chain recombines TRBV5-1 with TRBJ2-1; maybe TRBD1 (6 bases). Per the germline V gene, CDR1 is SGHRS and CDR2 is YFSETQ. CDR3 length: 13 residues. V lost 4 bases and J 6 bases, leaving 11 bases between the germline ends. CDR3 loop: CASSRTVVNEQFF. The DNA for the CDR3 is TGCGCCAGCAGCCGGACAGTGGTCAATGAGCAGTTCTTC. Full variable domain (remainder filled in from reference TRBV5-1 and TRBJ2-1): KAGVTQTPRYLIKTRGQQVTLSCSPISGHRSVSWYQQTPGQGLQFLFEYFSETQRNKGNFPGRFSGRQFSNSRSEMNVSTLELGDSALYLCASSRTVVNEQFFGPGTRLTVL.